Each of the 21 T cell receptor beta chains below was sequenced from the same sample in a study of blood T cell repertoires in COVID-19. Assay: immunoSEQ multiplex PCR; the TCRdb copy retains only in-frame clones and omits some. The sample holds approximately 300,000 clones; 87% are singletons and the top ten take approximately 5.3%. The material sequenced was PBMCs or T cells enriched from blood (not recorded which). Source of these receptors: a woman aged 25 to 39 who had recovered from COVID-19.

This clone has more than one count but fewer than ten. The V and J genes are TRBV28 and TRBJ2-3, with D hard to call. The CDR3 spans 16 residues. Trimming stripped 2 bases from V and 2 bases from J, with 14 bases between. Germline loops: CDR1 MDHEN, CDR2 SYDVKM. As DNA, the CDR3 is TGTGCCAGCAGTTTACGGCGAGCGAGCATCACAGATACGCAGTATTTT. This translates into CASSLRRASITDTQYF.

The CDR3, as DNA: TGTGCCAGCAGAAGATGGCAGGGGGTCAACACCGGGGAGCTGTTTTTT. Amino acid sequence: CASRRWQGVNTGELFF. This chain uses TRBV27 with TRBJ2-2, with 7 bases aligning to TRBD1. The CDR3 runs 16 residues. After removal of 6 bases from V and 2 bases from J, the junction contained 9 bases not matched to a gene. Germline V lookup: CDR1 MNHEY, CDR2 SMNVEV (reference sequence).

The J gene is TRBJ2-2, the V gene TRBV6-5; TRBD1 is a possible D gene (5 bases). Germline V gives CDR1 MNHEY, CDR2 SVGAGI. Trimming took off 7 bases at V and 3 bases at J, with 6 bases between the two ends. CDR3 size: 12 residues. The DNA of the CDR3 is TGTGCCAGCACGACAGACACCGGGGAGCTGTTTTTT. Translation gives CASTTDTGELFF.

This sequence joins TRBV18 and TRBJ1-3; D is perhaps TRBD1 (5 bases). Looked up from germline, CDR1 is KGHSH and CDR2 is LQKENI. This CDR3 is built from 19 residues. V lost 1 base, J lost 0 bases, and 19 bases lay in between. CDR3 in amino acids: CASSPRRRGDGGSGNTIYF. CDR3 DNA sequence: TGTGCCAGCTCACCACGAAGGAGGGGAGACGGAGGCTCTGGAAACACCATATATTTT.

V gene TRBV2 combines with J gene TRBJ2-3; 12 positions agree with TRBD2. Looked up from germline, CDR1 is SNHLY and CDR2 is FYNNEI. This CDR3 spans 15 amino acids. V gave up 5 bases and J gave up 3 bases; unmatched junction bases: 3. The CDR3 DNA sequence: TGTGCCAGCAGTCTCGGACTAGCGGGGACAGATACGCAGTATTTT. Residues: CASSLGLAGTDTQYF. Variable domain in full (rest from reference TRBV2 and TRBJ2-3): EPEVTQTPSHQVTQMGQEVILRCVPISNHLYFYWYRQILGQKVEFLVSFYNNEISEKSEIFDDQFSVERPDGSNFTLKIRSTKLEDSAMYFCASSLGLAGTDTQYFGPGTRLTVL.

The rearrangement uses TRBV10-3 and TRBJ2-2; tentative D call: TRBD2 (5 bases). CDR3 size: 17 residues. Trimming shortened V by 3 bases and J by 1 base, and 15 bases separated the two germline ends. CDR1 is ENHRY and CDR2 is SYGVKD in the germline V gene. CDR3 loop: CAISDPGSPRNTGELFF. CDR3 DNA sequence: TGTGCCATCAGTGACCCGGGGTCTCCCCGGAACACCGGGGAGCTGTTTTTT.

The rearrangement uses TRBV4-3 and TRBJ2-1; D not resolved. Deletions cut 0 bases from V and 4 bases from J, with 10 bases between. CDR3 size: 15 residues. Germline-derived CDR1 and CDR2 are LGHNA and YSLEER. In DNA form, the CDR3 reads TGCGCCAGCAGCCAAGAGAGAGGTGAATACAATGAGCAGTTCTTC. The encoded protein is CASSQERGEYNEQFF.

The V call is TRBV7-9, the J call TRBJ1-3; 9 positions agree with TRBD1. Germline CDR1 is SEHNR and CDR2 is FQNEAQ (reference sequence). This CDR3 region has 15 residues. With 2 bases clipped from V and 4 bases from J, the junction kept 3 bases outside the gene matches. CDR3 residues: CASSLTGTGGNTIYF. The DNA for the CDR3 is TGTGCCAGCAGCTTAACCGGGACAGGGGGAAACACCATATATTTT.

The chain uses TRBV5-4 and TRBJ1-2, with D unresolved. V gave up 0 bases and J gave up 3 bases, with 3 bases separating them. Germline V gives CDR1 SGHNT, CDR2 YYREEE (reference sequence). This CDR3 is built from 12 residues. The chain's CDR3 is CASSLGDYGYTF. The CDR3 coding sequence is TGTGCCAGCAGCTTGGGAGACTATGGCTACACCTTC. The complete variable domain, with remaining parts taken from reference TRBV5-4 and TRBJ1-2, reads ETGVTQSPTHLIKTRGQQVTLRCSSQSGHNTVSWYQQALGQGPQFIFQYYREEENGRGNFPPRFSGLQFPNYSSELNVNALELDDSALYLCASSLGDYGYTFGSGTRLTVV.

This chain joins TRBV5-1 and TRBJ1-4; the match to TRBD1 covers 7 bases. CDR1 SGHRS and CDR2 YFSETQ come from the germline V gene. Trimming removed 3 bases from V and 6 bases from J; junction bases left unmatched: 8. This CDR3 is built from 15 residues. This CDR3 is CASSSYTGVDEKLFF. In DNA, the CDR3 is TGCGCCAGCAGCTCTTATACAGGGGTGGATGAAAAACTGTTTTTT.

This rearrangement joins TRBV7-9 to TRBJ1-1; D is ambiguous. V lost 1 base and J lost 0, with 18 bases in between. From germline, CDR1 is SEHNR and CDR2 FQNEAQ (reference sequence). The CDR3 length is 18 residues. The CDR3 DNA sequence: TGTGCCAGCAGCTTAGTAGGAAGGTACCGGGGATTGAACACTGAAGCTTTCTTT. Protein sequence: CASSLVGRYRGLNTEAFF.

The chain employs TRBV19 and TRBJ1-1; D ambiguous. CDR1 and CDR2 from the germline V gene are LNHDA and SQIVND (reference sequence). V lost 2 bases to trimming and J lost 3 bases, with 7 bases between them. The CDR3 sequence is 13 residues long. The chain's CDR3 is CASSIRTDTEAFF. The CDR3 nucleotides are TGTGCCAGTAGTATAAGGACTGACACTGAAGCTTTCTTT.

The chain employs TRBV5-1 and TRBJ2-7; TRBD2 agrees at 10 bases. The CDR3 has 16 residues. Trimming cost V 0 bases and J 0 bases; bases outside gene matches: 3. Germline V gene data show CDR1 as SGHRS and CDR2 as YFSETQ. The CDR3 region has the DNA TGCGCCAGCAGCTTGGATCCTAGCGGGAGCTCCTACGAGCAGTACTTC. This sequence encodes CASSLDPSGSSYEQYF. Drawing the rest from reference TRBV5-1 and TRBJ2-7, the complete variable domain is KAGVTQTPRYLIKTRGQQVTLSCSPISGHRSVSWYQQTPGQGLQFLFEYFSETQRNKGNFPGRFSGRQFSNSRSEMNVSTLELGDSALYLCASSLDPSGSSYEQYFGPGTRLTVT.

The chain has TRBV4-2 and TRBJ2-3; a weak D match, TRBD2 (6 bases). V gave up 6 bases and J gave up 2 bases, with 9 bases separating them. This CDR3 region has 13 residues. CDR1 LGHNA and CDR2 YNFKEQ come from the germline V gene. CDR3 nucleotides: TGTGCCAGCAGGGGAGGTGTCACAGATACGCAGTATTTT. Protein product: CASRGGVTDTQYF.

CDR3 amino acids: CASSLDRGSGNTIYF. CDR3 coding DNA: TGTGCCAGCAGCTTAGACAGGGGATCTGGAAACACCATATATTTT. The gene calls are TRBV7-9 and TRBJ1-3; 7 positions agree with TRBD1. V lost 1 base, J lost 1 base, and 1 base stayed unmatched. The CDR3 sequence is 15 residues long. Germline V gene data show CDR1 as SEHNR and CDR2 as FQNEAQ (reference sequence).

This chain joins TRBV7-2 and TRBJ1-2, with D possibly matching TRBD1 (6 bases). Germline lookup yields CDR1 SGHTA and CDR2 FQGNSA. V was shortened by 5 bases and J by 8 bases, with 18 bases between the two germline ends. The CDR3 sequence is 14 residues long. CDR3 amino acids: CASSPYLTGQGYTF. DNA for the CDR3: TGTGCCAGCAGCCCATATCTAACCGGACAGGGCTACACCTTC.

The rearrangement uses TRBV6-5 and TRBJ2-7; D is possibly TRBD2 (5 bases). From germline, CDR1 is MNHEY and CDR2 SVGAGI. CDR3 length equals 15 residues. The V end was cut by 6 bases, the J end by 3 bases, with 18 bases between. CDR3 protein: CASSRTEVFFYEQYF. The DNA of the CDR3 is TGTGCCAGCAGCCGTACGGAGGTGTTTTTCTACGAGCAGTACTTC.

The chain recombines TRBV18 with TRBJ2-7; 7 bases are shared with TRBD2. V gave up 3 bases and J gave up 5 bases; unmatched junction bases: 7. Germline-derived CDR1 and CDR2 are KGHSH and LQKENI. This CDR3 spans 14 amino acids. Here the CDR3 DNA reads TGTGCCAGCTCACCCCGGACTAGGGCTAACGAGCAGTACTTC. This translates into CASSPRTRANEQYF.

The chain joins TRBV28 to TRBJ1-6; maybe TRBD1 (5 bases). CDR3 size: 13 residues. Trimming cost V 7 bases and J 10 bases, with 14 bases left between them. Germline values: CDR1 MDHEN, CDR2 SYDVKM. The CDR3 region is CASIPGLGSPLHF. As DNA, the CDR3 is TGTGCCAGCATCCCAGGGCTGGGATCACCCCTCCACTTT.

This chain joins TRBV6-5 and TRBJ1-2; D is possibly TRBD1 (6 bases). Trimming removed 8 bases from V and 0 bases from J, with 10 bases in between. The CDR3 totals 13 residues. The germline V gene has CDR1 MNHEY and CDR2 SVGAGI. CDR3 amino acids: CASRRGSNYGYTF. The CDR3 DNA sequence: TGTGCCAGCCGCAGGGGTTCTAACTATGGCTACACCTTC.

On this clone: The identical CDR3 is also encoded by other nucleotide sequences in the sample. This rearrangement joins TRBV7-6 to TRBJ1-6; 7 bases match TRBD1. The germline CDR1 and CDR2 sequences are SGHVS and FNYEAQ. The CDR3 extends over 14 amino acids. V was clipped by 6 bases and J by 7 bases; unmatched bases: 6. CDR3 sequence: CASSRTGENSPLHF. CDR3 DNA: TGTGCCAGCAGTCGCACAGGGGAAAATTCACCCCTCCACTTT.